These 5 T cell receptor beta chains came from one sample sequenced in a study of the immune and genomic landscape of osteosarcoma. Assay used: immunoSEQ multiplex PCR; TCRdb lists only in-frame clones, some missing. The data show some 300 clones, around 70% seen once. The sequencing input was tumor tissue from a local recurrence in the femur. These receptors all come from a man between 65 and 85 years old with osteosarcoma.

This sequence joins TRBV7-9 and TRBJ1-2; D gene uncertain. The CDR3 runs to 14 residues. V was trimmed by 3 bases and J by 1 base, leaving 9 bases between them. Germline V gene data show CDR1 as SEHNR and CDR2 as FQNEAQ (reference sequence). Here the CDR3 reads CASSLDTDNYGYTF. CDR3 nucleotide sequence: TGTGCCAGCAGCTTGGATACAGATAACTATGGCTACACCTTC.

The chain links TRBV9 to TRBJ2-5, with a weak D call TRBD2 (7 bases). The germline V and J ends were trimmed by 2 bases and 1 base, with 12 bases remaining between them. This CDR3 has 15 residues. Germline CDR1 is SGDLS and CDR2 is YYNGEE. CDR3 in DNA: TGTGCCAGCAGCGTGACGGGGGGCCTCCAAGAGACCCAGTACTTC. Amino acids: CASSVTGGLQETQYF.

The chain combines TRBV6-1 with TRBJ1-2; D is perhaps TRBD1 (5 bases). CDR3 length: 15 amino acids. The V end was cut by 2 bases, the J end by 2 bases, with 12 bases between. In germline, CDR1 is MNHNS, CDR2 SASEGT. This CDR3 reads CASSEYQGRNYGYTF. The CDR3 coding sequence is TGTGCCAGCAGTGAATACCAGGGTAGGAACTATGGCTACACCTTC.

This chain connects TRBV14 to TRBJ2-1; D is perhaps TRBD2 (6 bases). CDR1 is SGHDN, CDR2 FVKESK, per germline. The CDR3 covers 18 residues. The ends were cut back, 0 bases at V and 4 bases at J, with 19 bases in the middle. As DNA, the CDR3 is TGTGCCAGCAGCCAAGATTTCGGAGCCGGACTATCTTACAATGAGCAGTTCTTC. Translating it yields CASSQDFGAGLSYNEQFF.

V usage is TRBV5-4 and J usage is TRBJ1-1; D might be TRBD1 (5 bases). Germline values: CDR1 SGHNT, CDR2 YYREEE (reference sequence). V was cut by 4 bases and J by 1 base, with 17 bases left in between. CDR3 length equals 16 residues. The DNA for the CDR3 is TGTGCCAGCAGCCCACGGGTCGAGGGGCCGAACACTGAAGCTTTCTTT. Protein: CASSPRVEGPNTEAFF.